These T cell receptor beta chains were read from a single sample in a study of chemoradiotherapy in HPV16-positive cancers. TCRdb keeps only in-frame clones here, not all; method: immunoSEQ multiplex PCR. The repertoire holds about 5,500 clones, with about 78% as singletons. Specimen collection occurred from a patient who underwent chemoradiotherapy. These receptors originate from a human donor with HPV-associated anogenital cancer. Each CDR3 is given with its conserved first and last residue. Each record gives: J gene, V gene, CDR3 protein.

TRBJ1-1	TRBV10-3	CAISDNRGLGTEAFF
TRBJ1-4	TRBV5-1	CASSLGTVRTNEKLFF
TRBJ1-2	TRBV29-1	CSVRVSSNYGYTF
TRBJ2-3	TRBV5-6	CASSLPGLGEDTQYF
TRBJ2-7	TRBV6-5	CASSYTGTGGSYEQYF
TRBJ2-3	TRBV2	CASSDTQGRGTSTDTQYF
TRBJ2-1	TRBV28	CASSLQGWHEQFF
TRBJ2-7	TRBV14	CASSQLGQGDYEQYF
TRBJ1-4	TRBV9	CASSVGGASHEKLFF
TRBJ1-1	TRBV19	CATRADMNTEAFF
TRBJ2-1	TRBV11-2	CASSSRTSGISYNEQFF
TRBJ2-3	TRBV5-6	CASSFLLDSTDTQYF
TRBJ2-1	TRBV5-1	CASSLGGLSSYNEQFF
TRBJ1-1	TRBV10-1	CASSESIGMNTEAFF
TRBJ2-7	TRBV27	CASSLRRSSGIQYF
TRBJ2-5	TRBV18	CASSGDLQETQYF
TRBJ2-7	TRBV29-1	CSALIGWAAYEQYF
TRBJ2-7	TRBV5-1	CASSTGTEYSYEQYF
TRBJ1-3	TRBV7-9	CASRKARHSGNTIYF
TRBJ2-1	TRBV5-1	CASRSGGSYNEQFF
TRBJ1-1	TRBV19	CASNVGQGSTEAFF